This T cell receptor beta chain was retrieved from a study of T cell responses to AZD1222 COVID-19 vaccine. Study conclusions and caveats: Just 6 or 7 people given AZD1222 tested seropositive at baseline. Regions left unmutated in variants are reportedly the target of nearly half of spike-specific TCRs. Dominant at 160-218 and 743-854, vaccine-associated CD4 TCRs also spanned spike. Among the donors, most were white British and more were female, and clonal diversity was possibly underestimated.

Only in-frame clones appear in the TCRdb table, and some are missing; sequencing was by immunoSEQ multiplex PCR. Of roughly 100,000 clones detected, 84% appear once; the ten largest clones hold about 17%. CDR3 size: 12 residues. Trimming removed 6 bases at V and 0 bases at J, with 4 bases between. Germline-derived CDR1 and CDR2 are MDHEN and SYDVKM. As to this clone: Its antigen is undetermined.

This TCR derives from an adult in good health. The V gene is TRBV28, the J gene TRBJ2-3; D is unclear. This material consisted of peripheral blood, taken on day 0 of AZD1222 vaccination. This CDR3 is CASRGSTDTQYF. The CDR3, as DNA: TGTGCCAGCAGGGGAAGCACAGATACGCAGTATTTT.